Presented here are 24 T cell receptor beta chains from one specimen sequenced in a study of blood T cell repertoires in COVID-19. This table comes from immunoSEQ multiplex PCR, and its TCRdb copy is limited to in-frame clones, with some not included. The profile shows about 49,000 clones, 65% to 85% of them singletons. Sequenced input: peripheral blood. The receptors stem from a man in his fifties or sixties with acute or convalescent COVID-19.

The genes are TRBV18 and TRBJ2-2; 10 positions match TRBD1. The germline V gene has CDR1 KGHSH and CDR2 LQKENI. V gave up 6 bases and J gave up 4 bases; unmatched junction bases: 2. This CDR3 is 14 amino acids long. The CDR3 loop reads CASSRQGATGELFF. Here the CDR3 DNA reads TGTGCCAGCTCTCGACAGGGGGCCACCGGGGAGCTGTTTTTT.

The chain has TRBV30 and TRBJ1-2; 9 bases match TRBD1. The germline gives CDR1 GTSNPN, CDR2 SVGIG (reference sequence). The CDR3 loop spans 13 amino acids. Trimming cost V 5 bases and J 5 bases; bases outside gene matches: 6. As DNA, the CDR3 is TGTGCCTGGGGACGGGACAGGGAGTATGGCTACACCTTC. Its translation: CAWGRDREYGYTF.

The gene calls are TRBV4-2 and TRBJ2-7; 9 bases agree with TRBD2. With 2 bases clipped from V and 2 bases from J, the junction kept 10 bases outside the gene matches. The germline V gene encodes CDR1 LGHNA and CDR2 YNFKEQ. The CDR3 totals 17 residues. This CDR3 reads CASSQTINSGSPYEQYF. CDR3 nucleotide sequence: TGTGCCAGCAGCCAAACGATCAATAGCGGGAGCCCCTACGAGCAGTACTTC.

This chain links TRBV7-7 with TRBJ2-1, with 8 bases identical to TRBD2. J was trimmed by 0 bases and V by 5 bases; bases with no gene match: 3. Germline CDR1 SSHAT, CDR2 FNYEAQ (reference sequence). CDR3 size: 15 residues. The DNA of the CDR3 is TGTGCCAGCAGCGCGGGGACTAGCTCCTACAATGAGCAGTTCTTC. This translates into CASSAGTSSYNEQFF.

The chain recombines TRBV19 with TRBJ2-7; 8 bases map to TRBD2. V gave up 5 bases and J gave up 2 bases; unmatched junction bases: 2. Looked up from germline, CDR1 is LNHDA and CDR2 is SQIVND (reference sequence). The CDR3 contains 13 residues. CDR3 DNA sequence: TGTGCCAGTAGTGCCGGGAGGGCCTACGAGCAGTACTTC. It codes for CASSAGRAYEQYF. The whole variable domain, filled in from reference TRBV19 and TRBJ2-7, reads DGGITQSPKYLFRKEGQNVTLSCEQNLNHDAMYWYRQDPGQGLRLIYYSQIVNDFQKGDIAEGYSVSREKKESFPLTVTSAQKNPTAFYLCASSAGRAYEQYFGPGTRLTVT.

The chain couples TRBV2 to TRBJ1-5; D is ambiguous. The CDR3 totals 12 residues. V was cut by 7 bases and J by 6 bases, with 10 bases left in between. Per germline, CDR1 SNHLY and CDR2 FYNNEI. CDR3 residues: CASTREGQPQHF. DNA of the CDR3: TGTGCCAGCACCAGAGAGGGTCAGCCCCAGCATTTT.

In the case of this clone: The same CDR3 arises from other DNA sequences in this sample as well. The chain joins TRBV11-2 to TRBJ2-7; 11 positions agree with TRBD2. Germline CDR1 is SGHAT and CDR2 is FQNNGV. V gave up 2 bases and J gave up 3 bases; unmatched junction bases: 0. CDR3 length: 14 residues. CDR3 sequence (DNA): TGTGCCAGCAGCTTAACTAGCGGGAGCTACGAGCAGTACTTC. Its translation: CASSLTSGSYEQYF.

The chain couples TRBV6-1 to TRBJ2-1; 9 nucleotides align to TRBD2. The germline CDR1 and CDR2 sequences are MNHNS and SASEGT. V shed 3 bases and J 8 bases; nucleotides not matched to a gene: 8. This CDR3 is 15 amino acids long. As DNA, the CDR3 is TGTGCCAGCAGTGACATAGCGGGGGTGTTGGATGAGCAGTTCTTC. Residues: CASSDIAGVLDEQFF.

The chain recombines TRBV5-1 with TRBJ1-2, with TRBD1 identical over 9 bases. J was trimmed by 5 bases and V by 3 bases; bases with no gene match: 8. The CDR3 is made up of 15 amino acids. The V gene's germline CDR1 is SGHRS and CDR2 YFSETQ. The CDR3 DNA follows: TGCGCCAGCAGCTACTCTACCGGACAGGGGTATGGCTACACCTTC. Translation: CASSYSTGQGYGYTF.

This clone occurred a few times. V usage is TRBV10-3 and J usage is TRBJ2-2, with a tentative D call TRBD1 (6 bases). Germline-derived CDR1 and CDR2 are ENHRY and SYGVKD. With 6 bases removed from V and 3 bases from J, the gap between germline ends came to 11 bases. The CDR3 contains 14 residues. This CDR3 reads CAIRKDSYTGELFF. The CDR3 nucleotides are TGTGCCATCAGGAAGGACAGCTACACCGGGGAGCTGTTTTTT.

V is TRBV4-3 and J is TRBJ1-4; 7 bases fit TRBD1. The V and J ends lost 1 base and 0 bases, in that order; junction bases with no gene match: 5. CDR3 length equals 17 residues. Looked up from germline, CDR1 is LGHNA and CDR2 is YSLEER. The CDR3 region is CASSQGRTGATNEKLFF. The DNA of the CDR3 is TGCGCCAGCAGCCAAGGGAGAACAGGGGCAACTAATGAAAAACTGTTTTTT.

The chain carries TRBV28 and TRBJ2-3; 7 bases fit TRBD1. Germline V gives CDR1 MDHEN, CDR2 SYDVKM. V lost 5 bases to trimming and J lost 0 bases; unmatched junction nucleotides: 8. The CDR3 loop spans 16 amino acids. The CDR3 DNA reads as TGTGCCAGCAGTCCCCTAGGACAGGCGAGCACAGATACGCAGTATTTT. Amino acids: CASSPLGQASTDTQYF. The entire variable domain, with the rest obtained from reference TRBV28 and TRBJ2-3, is as follows: DVKVTQSSRYLVKRTGEKVFLECVQDMDHENMFWYRQDPGLGLRLIYFSYDVKMKEKGDIPEGYSVSREKKERFSLILESASTNQTSMYLCASSPLGQASTDTQYFGPGTRLTVL.

J is TRBJ2-2 and V is TRBV6-2 or TRBV6-3; TRBD2 is a possible D gene (6 bases). Per the germline V gene, CDR1 is MNHEY and CDR2 is SVGEGT. Trimming shortened V by 0 bases and J by 4 bases, and 9 bases separated the two germline ends. The CDR3 sequence is 15 residues long. The CDR3 region has the DNA TGTGCCAGCAGTTACTCCGGGGGTGGCACCGGGGAGCTGTTTTTT. Its protein is CASSYSGGGTGELFF.

The rearrangement links TRBV15 to TRBJ1-2; D gene ambiguous. The CDR3 is 14 amino acids. V gave up 5 bases and J gave up 2 bases, with 12 bases separating them. Germline CDR1 reads LNHNV; CDR2 reads YYDKDF (reference sequence). CDR3 amino acids: CATSYLLENYGYTF. Written as DNA, the CDR3 is TGTGCCACCAGCTATCTACTGGAGAACTATGGCTACACCTTC.

As DNA, the CDR3 is TGTGCCAGCAGTCGGGGGGGCGGCGGATCAAGGGCTTTCTTT. Encoded protein: CASSRGGGGSRAFF. The V call is TRBV27, the J call TRBJ1-1, with D perhaps matching TRBD1 (6 bases). CDR3 size: 14 residues. CDR1 MNHEY and CDR2 SMNVEV come from the germline V gene (reference sequence). The ends were cut back, 5 bases at V and 11 bases at J, with 21 bases in the middle.

The chain couples TRBV10-3 to TRBJ1-1; TRBD1 might be the D (6 bases). The germline V gene has CDR1 ENHRY and CDR2 SYGVKD. V was shortened by 2 bases and J by 0 bases, with 13 bases between the two germline ends. This CDR3 has 16 residues. CDR3 in DNA: TGTGCCATCAGTGAGCCCTGGACAGCTATGAACACTGAAGCTTTCTTT. Residues: CAISEPWTAMNTEAFF.

The chain couples TRBV6-2 or TRBV6-3 to TRBJ1-5; 7 positions agree with TRBD1. The J segment lost 3 bases and the V segment lost 6 bases, leaving 5 bases of the junction unmatched. This CDR3 is built from 14 residues. Germline V gene data show CDR1 as MNHEY and CDR2 as SVGEGT. The DNA of the CDR3 is TGTGCCAGCAGCAGGGGGGGATCCAATCAGCCCCAGCATTTT. Protein product: CASSRGGSNQPQHF.

A word on this clone: Other DNA sequences in the same sample also yield this CDR3. The chain couples TRBV11-2 to TRBJ2-5, with TRBD2 matching over 7 bases. Trimming at V came to 0 bases and at J to 4 bases, leaving 5 bases not matched to a gene. The length of the CDR3 is 15 residues. CDR1 SGHAT and CDR2 FQNNGV come from the germline V gene. This CDR3 reads CASSLDPGGRETQYF. The CDR3, as DNA: TGTGCCAGCAGCTTAGACCCCGGGGGGAGAGAGACCCAGTACTTC.

This rearrangement joins TRBV3-1 (or the pseudogene TRBV3-2) to TRBJ1-1; D is possibly TRBD1 (5 bases). The CDR3 consists of 16 residues. Looked up from germline, CDR1 is LGHDT and CDR2 is YNNKEL (reference sequence). V was clipped by 4 bases and J by 1 base, with 16 bases between them. The CDR3, as DNA: TGTGCCAGCAGCCCTTACCTCGGGCAGGGGAACACTGAAGCTTTCTTT. Translation gives CASSPYLGQGNTEAFF.

The chain has TRBV5-4 and TRBJ1-2; TRBD1 agrees at 9 bases. Unmatched junction bases numbered 12, after V lost 3 bases and J lost 0 bases. Germline CDR1 reads SGHNT; CDR2 reads YYREEE (reference sequence). The CDR3 covers 18 residues. This CDR3 is CASSSYRDRARTNYGYTF. CDR3 DNA sequence: TGTGCCAGCAGCTCTTACCGGGACAGGGCCCGGACTAACTATGGCTACACCTTC.

The rearrangement links TRBV4-3 to TRBJ2-7, with D maybe TRBD2 (6 bases). This CDR3 contains 15 residues. V gave up 0 bases and J gave up 3 bases, with 12 bases separating them. Per the germline V gene, CDR1 is LGHNA and CDR2 is YSLEER. CDR3 amino acids: CASSQESGVYYEQYF. The CDR3 DNA follows: TGCGCCAGCAGCCAAGAGTCGGGGGTCTACTACGAGCAGTACTTC.

J is TRBJ2-2 and V is TRBV4-3, with 7 bases aligning to TRBD2. The V segment lost 0 bases and the J segment 4 bases; nucleotides outside the gene matches: 5. There are 16 residues in the CDR3. From germline, CDR1 is LGHNA and CDR2 YSLEER. CDR3 sequence reads: CASSQESSGVTGELFF. CDR3 DNA sequence: TGCGCCAGCAGCCAAGAGTCTAGCGGAGTCACCGGGGAGCTGTTTTTT.

In regard to this clone: Additional DNA sequences in this sample encode the identical CDR3. The V and J genes are TRBV3-1 (or the pseudogene TRBV3-2) and TRBJ1-5; tentative D call: TRBD1 (5 bases). There are 12 residues in the CDR3. Germline V gene lookup returns CDR1 LGHDT and CDR2 YNNKEL (reference sequence). V shed 2 bases and J shed 6 bases, with 5 bases lying between them. This CDR3 is CASSQQGQPQHF. For the CDR3, the DNA is TGTGCCAGCAGCCAACAGGGTCAGCCCCAGCATTTT.

The gene calls are TRBV5-6 and TRBJ1-3, with 7 bases aligning to TRBD1. V lost 0 bases to trimming and J lost 6 bases; unmatched junction nucleotides: 3. Germline lookup yields CDR1 SGHDT and CDR2 YYEEEE. The CDR3 contains 14 residues. As DNA, the CDR3 is TGTGCCAGCAGCTTGGTAGGACAGGAAAACACCATATATTTT. Protein: CASSLVGQENTIYF.